Sequencing of this TCR beta chain was carried out in a study of cytomegalovirus exposure and HLA in healthy donors. The assay was immunoSEQ multiplex PCR, and TCRdb's table has in-frame clones only and misses some. The table includes over 80,000 clones, less than 85% detected once. Germline values: CDR1 LNHDA, CDR2 SQIVND (reference sequence). Trimming shortened V by 3 bases and J by 0 bases, and 9 bases separated the two germline ends. This CDR3 spans 14 amino acids. The sample was PBMCs. The chain is built from TRBV19 and TRBJ2-7, with a weak D call TRBD1 (6 bases). The clonotype originates from a man aged 18-30 years in good health and CMV-seropositive. The CDR3 reads CASSIQGFSYEQYF. CDR3 in DNA: TGTGCCAGTAGTATTCAGGGGTTCTCCTACGAGCAGTACTTC.